The rows below give T cell receptor beta chains drawn from one sample of a study of CD8 T cells in Susac syndrome. One entry per CDR3 protein, called by TCRdb with MiXCR from the immunoSEQ multiplex PCR reads. The table shows more than 150,000 distinct CDR3 sequences, with approximately 95% occurring only once. Sample: CD4+ T cells from PBMCs. These receptor sequences come from a human donor with Susac syndrome. The CDR3 runs from the conserved cysteine through the conserved F or W. D genes are given only for firm matches.

J | D | V | CDR3
TRBJ1-5 | NA | TRBV12-3/TRBV12-4 | CASSFVTSNQPQHF
TRBJ1-1 | NA | TRBV3-1 | CASSQGSLAEAFF
TRBJ1-5 | NA | TRBV7-8 | CASRQNRGNQPQHF
TRBJ1-5 | NA | TRBV30 | CAWSAPGQVAKPQHF
TRBJ2-1 | TRBD2 | TRBV9 | CASSLAGGPNEQFF
TRBJ2-2 | TRBD2 | TRBV6-5 | CASSYNGRADTGELFF
TRBJ1-1 | NA | TRBV28 | CASIDTEAFF
TRBJ2-1 | TRBD1 | TRBV29-1 | CSVGDRVYGEQFF
TRBJ1-1 | NA | TRBV30 | CAWSGRTNTEAFF
TRBJ2-7 | TRBD2 | TRBV6-5 | CASSSPAGNEQYF
TRBJ2-3 | TRBD2 | TRBV29-1 | CSVAGTSGTDTQYF
TRBJ2-5 | NA | TRBV2 | CASSGWRSGGETQYF
TRBJ1-2 | NA | TRBV27 | CASSLTRGRERYTF
TRBJ2-6 | NA | TRBV5-4 | CASSWGFGGANVLTF
TRBJ1-2 | TRBD1 | TRBV7-9 | CASSFVPDRGYGYTF
TRBJ2-5 | NA | TRBV7-3 | CASSPGGGKTQYF
TRBJ1-5 | NA | TRBV30 | CAWSVSSGNQPQHF
TRBJ1-4 | NA | TRBV5-1 | CASSLVPQTDEKLFF
TRBJ2-7 | TRBD1 | TRBV5-4 | CASSPDRDEFRQYF
TRBJ1-5 | NA | TRBV15 | CATSRGVNQPQHF
TRBJ2-7 | NA | TRBV28 | CASSLFGQDYEQYF
TRBJ2-1 | NA | TRBV12-3/TRBV12-4 | CASSAGRSYNEQFF
TRBJ2-5 | TRBD2 | TRBV20-1 | CSASPLAGPLQETQYF
TRBJ2-6 | TRBD1 | TRBV25-1 | CASSEWVGGAGANVLTF
TRBJ2-1 | TRBD2 | TRBV5-4 | CASSLISGGASNEQFF
TRBJ2-7 | TRBD1 | TRBV13 | CASSLFGDRGSYEQYF
TRBJ2-3 | TRBD1 | TRBV6-2/TRBV6-3 | CASSDGDSNTDTQYF
TRBJ2-5 | NA | TRBV7-9 | CASSALSYKETQYF
TRBJ2-1 | TRBD2 | TRBV5-1 | CASSNTGTSANEQFF
TRBJ2-3 | TRBD2 | TRBV20-1 | CSAPSAGGPTDTQYF
TRBJ1-1 | NA | TRBV7-9 | CASSKQGRHTEAFF
TRBJ1-5 | NA | TRBV6-2/TRBV6-3 | CASSPGIGPQHF
TRBJ1-6 | NA | TRBV20-1 | CSARAGGYNSPLHF
TRBJ2-1 | TRBD2 | TRBV20-1 | CSASWVTSGDNEQFF
TRBJ2-1 | NA | TRBV5-6 | CASSLEGSAYPSYNEQFF
TRBJ2-3 | TRBD2 | TRBV15 | CATRLGTSGSADTQYF
TRBJ1-1 | NA | TRBV6-5 | CASSYTSGVVTEAFF
TRBJ1-1 | TRBD1 | TRBV5-1 | CASSSGQGWAEAFF
TRBJ2-5 | TRBD2 | TRBV6-5 | CASSYSSGGQETQYF
TRBJ2-1 | TRBD2 | TRBV30 | CAWSRGLAGWEFF
TRBJ1-2 | TRBD1 | TRBV27 | CASSFPGQGAGRYGYTF
TRBJ2-7 | NA | TRBV20-1 | CSAEDPAVDEQYF
TRBJ1-5 | TRBD1 | TRBV5-1 | CASRLDRGPNQPQHF
TRBJ2-1 | NA | TRBV30 | CAWSGHGLNEQFF
TRBJ1-4 | NA | TRBV4-3 | CASSQEGATNEKLFF
TRBJ1-5 | NA | TRBV20-1 | CSANLDSNQPQHF
TRBJ2-1 | TRBD2 | TRBV5-4 | CASSLERETYNEQFF
TRBJ2-7 | TRBD1 | TRBV27 | CASSLSGTGGGYGYEQYF
TRBJ2-5 | TRBD2 | TRBV7-3 | CASSLTGTTQETQYF
TRBJ1-6 | TRBD1 | TRBV4-3 | CASSQADRRNSPLHF
TRBJ1-5 | NA | TRBV30 | CAWSVSEAQPQHF
TRBJ1-4 | NA | TRBV20-1 | CSARVWADNNEKLFF
TRBJ2-7 | TRBD2 | TRBV6-2/TRBV6-3 | CASTNGLAGGRIYEQYF
TRBJ1-3 | TRBD1 | TRBV7-6 | CASSLGPTGGFGNTIYF